This record covers a single TCR beta chain. Antigen specificity is unknown. Naive cells were sorted as CD45RO-, CCR7+, CD27+ and CD95-. These data come from a study of CXCR3-negative and CXCR3-positive naive CD8 T cells. Across the whole study: The libraries yielded about 135 million TRB reads, about 1.5 +/- 0.3 million each. Points from the study as a whole: Relative to CXCR3-negative naive cells, CXCR3-positive naive cells had more hydrophobic TRB CDR3s. Memory cells diverged, while naive CXCR3-positive and CXCR3-negative cells had similar TRBV-TRBJ usage.

Each TRB cDNA library was prepared by 5' RACE (with UMI labels). TCRdb re-called the 5' RACE reads and gives one entry per CDR3 protein, without DNA. The listing records around 160,000 distinct CDR3 sequences. The germline CDR1 and CDR2 sequences are MNHEY and SVGEGT. The CDR3 sequence is 16 residues long. The origin of this receptor is a human donor in good health. Some clones in this sample may be carry-over from other donors' samples. V gene TRBV6-2 or TRBV6-3 combines with J gene TRBJ2-7; TCRdb's assignment of TRBD2 cannot be checked, as there is no DNA. Sample: naive CXCR3+ CD8+ T cells from blood. The subset was: CD45RO-CCR7+CD27+CD95- naive CD8+ T cells expressing CXCR3 (TNR3+). The CDR3 loop reads CASRPWTNLHSYEQYF.